This record covers a single T cell receptor beta chain. This specimen belongs to a study of blood T cell repertoires in COVID-19. Turning to the study itself: COVID-19 samples collected from the United States, Italy and Spain covered acute and convalescent phases. Sources were T cells, B-cell-depleted T cells, or PBMCs; the material itself was cDNA or gDNA.

The CDR3 length is 14 residues. The V gene end was trimmed by 7 bases and the J gene end by 1 base; junction bases not matched to a gene: 4. CDR1 SQVTM and CDR2 ANQGSEA come from the germline V gene. Per the original data handling: Using reference gene primer amplification, nucleated cell counts were estimated. The repertoire was sequenced with immunoSEQ multiplex PCR; TCRdb's copy has only in-frame clones and lacks some. V and J calls and clone size are as listed in that table; D and trimming were resolved from the DNA. The sample records 75,000 to 100,000 clones, 70% to 90% being singletons. Sequenced input: peripheral blood. This chain joins TRBV29-1 and TRBJ2-1, with 10 bases aligning to TRBD2. This clonotype was obtained from a man older than 75 with acute or convalescent COVID-19. CDR3 bases: TGCAGCGCTAGCGGGAGAGGGTCCTACAATGAGCAGTTCTTC. Encoded protein: CSASGRGSYNEQFF.